Below are 5 T cell receptor beta chains sequenced from a single sample in a study of vaccination and CD4 T cells after COVID-19. No cognate antigen is known for these TCRs. Treatment given: roughly 10-day PBMC culture with coronavirus spike peptide pools or control peptides (ViraFEST assay). Sequenced with the Oncomine TCR Beta short-read assay was DNA taken from cultured CD4+ T cells. TCRdb reanalysed the PCR reads using MiXCR and keeps one entry per CDR3 protein. Of about 9,100 distinct CDR3 sequences listed, about three fifths were seen once; the top ten hold around a third. Specimen: CD4+ T cells from blood, cultured in vitro. Every receptor here comes from a human donor who had recovered from COVID-19.

This clonotype has just a few counts. The V gene is TRBV6-1, the J gene TRBJ1-5, with D unclear. Trimming left V 2 bases short and J 3 bases short, with 8 bases between. Looked up from germline, CDR1 is MNHNS and CDR2 is SASEGT. This CDR3 is 14 amino acids long. The CDR3 coding sequence is TGTGCCAGCAGTGAATTGGGAGCCAATCAGCCCCAGCATTTT. Translating it yields CASSELGANQPQHF.

This clonotype was counted between two and nine times. The chain couples TRBV6-5 to TRBJ2-7; 7 bases are a match to TRBD1. Germline trimming cut 2 bases from V and 2 bases from J; bases unmatched to any gene: 0. The length of the CDR3 is 13 residues. Germline CDR1 MNHEY, CDR2 SVGAGI. The CDR3 loop is CASSYDRAYEQYF. The DNA for the CDR3 is TGTGCCAGCAGTTACGACAGGGCCTACGAGCAGTACTTC.

This chain uses TRBV6-2 or TRBV6-3 with TRBJ1-1, with a weak D call TRBD1 (6 bases). CDR1 and CDR2 (germline): MNHEY, SVGEGT. Between the trimmed V and J ends, which lost 6 bases and 1 base, there was a span of 6 bases. The CDR3 loop spans 12 amino acids. The CDR3 is CASSRGNTEAFF. DNA of the CDR3: TGTGCCAGCAGCAGGGGGAACACTGAAGCTTTCTTT.

The chain uses TRBV9 and TRBJ2-5; TRBD2 aligns across 11 bases. CDR1 and CDR2 from the germline V gene are SGDLS and YYNGEE. Trimming at V came to 4 bases and at J to 0 bases, leaving 2 bases not matched to a gene. The CDR3 runs to 15 residues. CDR3 region: CASSIAGGNQETQYF. In DNA, the CDR3 is TGTGCCAGCAGCATAGCGGGAGGGAACCAAGAGACCCAGTACTTC. Full variable domain (outside the CDR3, taken from reference TRBV9 and TRBJ2-5): DSGVTQTPKHLITATGQRVTLRCSPRSGDLSVYWYQQSLDQGLQFLIQYYNGEERAKGNILERFSAQQFPDLHSELNLSSLELGDSALYFCASSIAGGNQETQYFGPGTRLLVL.

The chain links TRBV7-9 to TRBJ1-6; D is possibly TRBD1 (5 bases). The CDR3 is made up of 14 amino acids. Per the germline V gene, CDR1 is SEHNR and CDR2 is FQNEAQ (reference sequence). V was cut by 3 bases and J by 10 bases, with 13 bases left in between. The CDR3 nucleotides read TGTGCCAGCAGCTTTCAGGGTGGTGAATCACCCCTCCACTTT. Encoded protein: CASSFQGGESPLHF.